The source of this T cell receptor (beta chain) is a study of neurological immune-mediated disorders. CDR1 is SGHRS, CDR2 YFSETQ, per germline. V was pared by 4 bases and J by 3 bases, with 1 base of the junction left unmatched. The CDR3 consists of 13 residues. MiXCR, run by TCRdb on the 5' RACE reads, gives a single entry per CDR3 protein. Among fewer than 25,000 distinct CDR3 sequences, 13% were seen once, and the ten largest hold roughly 5.5%. Study-wide findings and caveats: Multiple sclerosis was found to have the least TCR clonal expansion, below healthy controls, and HTLV-1-associated myelopathy the most. Private repertoires in all groups were suggested by the finding that expanded clones across subjects shared no CDR3 amino acid sequences.

Time point defined: technical triplicate 1. The cells used in sorted libraries, CD4+ or CD8+ T cells, numbered 1 million. This clonotype was counted many times. Its cognate antigen is unknown. The rearrangement joins TRBV5-1 to TRBJ2-7; 10 bases map to TRBD1. The source of this sequence is a female donor with HTLV-1-associated myelopathy (HAM/TSP). The sample comprised CD4+ T cells from blood. CDR3 DNA sequence: TGCGCCAGCAGCAGGGACAGGGGCTACGAGCAGTACTTC. Amino acids: CASSRDRGYEQYF.